This T cell receptor (beta chain) derives from a study of cytomegalovirus exposure and HLA in healthy donors. Separate from the roughly 700-subject first cohort was the approximately 130-subject validation cohort, to which the donors belonged. Study-level results: For most TCR sequences rarity was the rule, although some public TCRs occurred in many donors. The classifier, whose performance was assessed in both the original and validation cohorts, reportedly diagnosed cytomegalovirus status with high specificity and sensitivity. Researchers catalogued approximately 170 TCR beta chains as cytomegalovirus-associated.

Between the trimmed V and J ends, which lost 5 bases and 0 bases, there was a span of 13 bases. Looked up from germline, CDR1 is SGHAT and CDR2 is FQNNGV. There are 15 residues in the CDR3. Assay: immunoSEQ multiplex PCR; the TCRdb copy retains only in-frame clones and omits some. The top ten hold roughly 6.5% of the sample, which has 200,000 or so clones, approximately 88% seen once. The count of this clone is one. Its antigen remains unknown. The sample taken for sequencing was PBMCs. The clonotype comes from a man aged 18 to 35 in good health and CMV-seropositive. The chain is built from TRBV11-2 and TRBJ1-1; D is undetermined. The CDR3 loop reads CASSIHESVNTEAFF. CDR3 bases: TGTGCCAGCAGCATCCATGAGTCGGTGAACACTGAAGCTTTCTTT.